One sample yielded the 5 T cell receptor beta chains listed below, sequenced in a study of response to subunit inactivated influenza vaccine. TCRdb passed the RT-PCR reads through MiXCR, listing each CDR3 protein once. The top ten hold 2.5% to 3.5% of the sample, which has some 500,000 distinct CDR3 sequences, 16% seen once. The sample consisted of CD4+ T cells sorted from PBMCs, taken around 25 months after vaccination. All receptors come from a man between 45 and 75 years old who received an inactivated influenza vaccine.

This clonotype was found a few times. The chain has TRBV6-1 and TRBJ2-7, with 9 bases fitting TRBD1. Germline V gene sequence: CDR1 MNHNS, CDR2 SASEGT. V lost 6 bases and J lost 7; bases outside the gene matches: 10. The CDR3 has 14 amino acids. The CDR3 region is CASRRQGGPREQYF. The CDR3, as DNA: TGTGCCAGCAGGCGACAGGGGGGACCTAGAGAGCAGTACTTC.

In its sample, this clonotype was seen a few times. The rearrangement uses TRBV3-1 and TRBJ2-7; tentatively, D is TRBD1 (6 bases). CDR1 and CDR2 (germline): LGHDT, YNNKEL (reference sequence). V lost 1 base and J lost 2, with 12 bases in between. The CDR3 is 15 residues long. DNA for the CDR3: TGTGCCAGCAGCCAAGCTCCCAACAGGGCCTACGAGCAGTACTTC. Residues: CASSQAPNRAYEQYF.

This clonotype was detected ten times or more. The chain carries TRBV12-3 or TRBV12-4 and TRBJ1-2; D remains unclear. This CDR3 contains 17 residues. V gave up 4 bases and J gave up 1 base, with 19 bases separating them. CDR3 nucleotides: TGTGCCAGCAGTTCCGATTTGAGATGGGCGATTAACTATGGCTACACCTTC. Translated: CASSSDLRWAINYGYTF.

Only one count was recorded for this clonotype. One end of the junction does not line up with germline, which may come from a read error. The rearrangement joins TRBV2 to TRBJ2-5; the D gene could be TRBD1 or TRBD2 (5 bases each). The length of the CDR3 is 15 residues. CDR1 and CDR2 (germline): SNHLY, FYNNEI. The CDR3 DNA reads TGTGCCAGCAAAATGGTCGGGACGTCGTTAGAGACCCAGTCCTTC. This gives the protein CASKMVGTSLETQSF. Full variable domain (rest looked up from reference TRBV2 and TRBJ2-5): EPEVTQTPSHQVTQMGQEVILRCVPISNHLYFYWYRQILGQKVEFLVSFYNNEISEKSEIFDDQFSVERPDGSNFTLKIRSTKLEDSAMYFCASKMVGTSLETQSFGPGTRLLVL.

In this sample, this clonotype turned up a few times. The CDR3 sequence is CSASQTGNEQYF. For the CDR3, the DNA is TGCAGTGCCAGCCAGACAGGGAACGAGCAGTACTTC. V gene TRBV20-1 combines with J gene TRBJ2-7; 7 bases align to TRBD1. Trimming took 6 bases from V and 5 from J; bases not matched to a gene: 7. Germline CDR1 DFQATT, CDR2 SNEGSKA (reference sequence). The CDR3 consists of 12 residues.